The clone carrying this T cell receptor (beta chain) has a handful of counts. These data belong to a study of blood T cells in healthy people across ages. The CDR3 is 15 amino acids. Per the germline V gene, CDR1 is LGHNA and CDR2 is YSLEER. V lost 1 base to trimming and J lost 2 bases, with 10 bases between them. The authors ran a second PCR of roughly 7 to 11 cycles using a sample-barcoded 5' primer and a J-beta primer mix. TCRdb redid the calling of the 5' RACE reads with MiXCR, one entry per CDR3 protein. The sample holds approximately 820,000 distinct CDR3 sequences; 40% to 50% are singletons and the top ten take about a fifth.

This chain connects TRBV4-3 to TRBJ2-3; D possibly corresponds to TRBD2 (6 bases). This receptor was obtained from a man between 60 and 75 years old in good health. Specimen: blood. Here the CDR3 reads CASSQGSGPTDTQYF. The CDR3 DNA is TGCGCCAGCAGCCAAGGTAGCGGACCCACAGATACGCAGTATTTT.